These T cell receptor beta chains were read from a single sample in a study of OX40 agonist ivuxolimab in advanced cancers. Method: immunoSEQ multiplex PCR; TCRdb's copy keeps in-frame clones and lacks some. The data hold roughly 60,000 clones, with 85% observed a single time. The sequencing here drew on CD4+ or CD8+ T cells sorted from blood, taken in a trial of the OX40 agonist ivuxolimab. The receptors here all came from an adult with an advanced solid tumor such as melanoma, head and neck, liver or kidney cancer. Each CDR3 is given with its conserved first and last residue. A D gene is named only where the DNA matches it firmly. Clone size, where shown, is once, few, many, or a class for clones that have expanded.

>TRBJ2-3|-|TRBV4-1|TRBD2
TGCGCCAGCAGCCAAGGGGGCGGGAGTTCGGATACGCAGTATTTT
CASSQGGGSSDTQYF
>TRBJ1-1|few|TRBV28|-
TGTGCCAGCGCGGGAGGGGCTAACACTGAAGCTTTCTTT
CASAGGANTEAFF
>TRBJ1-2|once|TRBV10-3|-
TGTGCCATCAGTGAGTCGGGGGGACAATCGGTCGACTACACCTTC
CAISESGGQSVDYTF
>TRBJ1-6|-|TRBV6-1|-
TGTGCCAGCAGATTCGGGGGTCTGGATTCACCCCTCCACTTT
CASRFGGLDSPLHF
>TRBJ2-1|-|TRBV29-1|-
TGCAGCGTAGATGTACAGGGTTCGGGGTACAATGAGCAGTTCTTC
CSVDVQGSGYNEQFF
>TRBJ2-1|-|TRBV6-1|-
TGTGCCAGCAGTGAAGCCCGATTTAGCGTCGCGAACTACAATGAGCAGTTCTTC
CASSEARFSVANYNEQFF
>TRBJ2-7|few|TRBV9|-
TGTGCCAGCAGCGTAGGGCCGGGACCCTACGAGCAGTACTTC
CASSVGPGPYEQYF
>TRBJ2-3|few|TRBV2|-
TGTGCCAGCATGCGAGGAGGAGATACGCAGTATTTT
CASMRGGDTQYF
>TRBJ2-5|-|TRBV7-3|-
TGTGCCAGCAGCTTGGGCCCAGACGGGGAGACCCAGTACTTC
CASSLGPDGETQYF
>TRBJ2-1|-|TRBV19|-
TGTGCCAGTAGTCACCCGTACAATGAGCAGTTCTTC
CASSHPYNEQFF
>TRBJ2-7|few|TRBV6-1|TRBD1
TGTGCCAGCAGAGGGACAGGGGAAACCTACGAGCAGTACTTC
CASRGTGETYEQYF
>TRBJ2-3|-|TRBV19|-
TGTGCCAGTACCCCTCCGGGCAGGAGCACAGATACGCAGTATTTT
CASTPPGRSTDTQYF
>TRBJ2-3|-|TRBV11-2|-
TGTGCCAGCAGCTTAGCCAGCGGCCTAACAGATACGCAGTATTTT
CASSLASGLTDTQYF
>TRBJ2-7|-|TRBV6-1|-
TGTGCCAGCAGGTTCGAGGAGAGCTCCTACGAGCAGTACTTC
CASRFEESSYEQYF
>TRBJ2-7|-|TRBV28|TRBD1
TGTGCCAGCAGGACCGGGACAGGGGGCTACGAGCAGTACTTC
CASRTGTGGYEQYF
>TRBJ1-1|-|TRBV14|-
TGTGCCAGCGCTCTTCAGGCAGGCGGGGATTTGAACACTGAAGCTTTCTTT
CASALQAGGDLNTEAFF
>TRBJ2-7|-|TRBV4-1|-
TGCGCCAGCAGCCAAGATTCGCAGGTCTTGGGCTACGAGCAGTACTTC
CASSQDSQVLGYEQYF
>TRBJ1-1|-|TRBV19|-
TGTGCCAGTAGGATGATGGCGAACACTGAAGCTTTCTTT
CASRMMANTEAFF
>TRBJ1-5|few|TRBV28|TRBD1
TGTGCCAGCAGCCCGGCAGACAGGGGGCATCAGCCCCAGCATTTT
CASSPADRGHQPQHF
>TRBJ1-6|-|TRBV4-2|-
TGTGCCAGCAGCCAAGATCTTGACAGCTCCTCCTATAATTCACCCCTCCACTTT
CASSQDLDSSSYNSPLHF
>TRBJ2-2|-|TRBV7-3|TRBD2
TGTGCCAGCAGCATAGGACTAGCGGGGGCAGGGGAGCTGTTTTTT
CASSIGLAGAGELFF
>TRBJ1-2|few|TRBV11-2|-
TGTGCCAGCAGCCTCGGGCCAGTAGATTCACATGGCTACACCTTC
CASSLGPVDSHGYTF
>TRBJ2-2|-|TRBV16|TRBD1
TGTGCCAGCAGCCCCACCCAGGGGGTCTACACCGGGGAGCTGTTTTTT
CASSPTQGVYTGELFF
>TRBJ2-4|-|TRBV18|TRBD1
TGTGCCAGCTCACCACCGACAGGGTCAGAGGCTTCCATTCAGTACTTC
CASSPPTGSEASIQYF
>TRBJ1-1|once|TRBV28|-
TGTGCCAGCAGCCCACCCTGGGTGGGGGGGAACACTGAAGCTTTCTTT
CASSPPWVGGNTEAFF
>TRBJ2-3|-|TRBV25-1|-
TGTGCCAGCAGTGCCAGTCTATTCACAGATACGCAGTATTTT
CASSASLFTDTQYF